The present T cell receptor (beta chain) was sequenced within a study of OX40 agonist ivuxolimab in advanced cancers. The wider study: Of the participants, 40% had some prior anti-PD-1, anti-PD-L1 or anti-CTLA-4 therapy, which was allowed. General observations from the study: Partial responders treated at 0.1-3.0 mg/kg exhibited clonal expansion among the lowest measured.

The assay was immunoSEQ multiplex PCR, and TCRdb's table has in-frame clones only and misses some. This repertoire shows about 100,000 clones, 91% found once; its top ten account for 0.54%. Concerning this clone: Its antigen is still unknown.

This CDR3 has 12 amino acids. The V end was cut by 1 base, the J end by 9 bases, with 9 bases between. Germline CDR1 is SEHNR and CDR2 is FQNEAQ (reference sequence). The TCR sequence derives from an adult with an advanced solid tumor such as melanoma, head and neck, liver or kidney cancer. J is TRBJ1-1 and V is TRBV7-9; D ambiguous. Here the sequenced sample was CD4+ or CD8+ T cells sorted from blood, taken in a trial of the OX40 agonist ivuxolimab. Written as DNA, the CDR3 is TGTGCCAGCAGCTTAGGGGAGAAAAAAGCTTTCTTT. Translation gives CASSLGEKKAFF.